This T cell receptor (beta chain) was identified during a study of T cells in Graves' hyperthyroidism and ophthalmopathy (dated by TCRdb to the late 2010s). Notes on the research overall: To identify TCR V-J signatures that set the groups apart, the researchers used a discovery cohort of 100 or so patients, made up of under 50 with Graves' ophthalmopathy and 57 with stable Graves' hyperthyroidism. Whether ophthalmopathy could be predicted prospectively was tested in an independent validation cohort made up of fewer than 20 hyperthyroidism patients plus 17 patients who later progressed to ophthalmopathy. The roughly 90 discovery patients were divided at random into training and test sets in a 7:3 ratio. In addition, the study compared T-cell repertoires in thyroid tissue and in blood from five to seven Graves' hyperthyroidism patients. Following sampling, methimazole starting at 30 mg daily was given to hyperthyroidism patients, and high-dose intravenous methylprednisolone was given to ophthalmopathy patients. The paper reports TCR Vbeta CDR3 sequencing of more than 120 peripheral blood samples: under 45 ophthalmopathy, 75 to 80 hyperthyroidism and approximately 17 progressor patients. Study-wide conclusions, independent of this receptor: In validation, the model predicted progression to ophthalmopathy a median of 6.5 months before onset, with roughly 68% sensitivity and 72.22% specificity. Sample size was not statistically predetermined, and investigators were not blinded to group allocation. A model built on a 13 V-J signature distinguished ophthalmopathy from stable hyperthyroidism, reaching 87.88% sensitivity and around 82% specificity in cross-validation and 80%/75% in testing. Most expanded thyroid clonotypes (frequency above 0.001) were also found in blood, which suggests that blood repertoires may mirror thyroid immune responses.

Any patient with an uncontrolled infection, another autoimmune disease, pregnancy or lactation was excluded. Clinical symptoms, serum thyroxine and TRAb, thyroid ultrasound, and orbital computed tomography formed the basis for the diagnoses. Total RNA was extracted using Trizol reagent, and RNA quality was assessed on an Agilent 2100 Bioanalyzer. The TCR beta CDR3 regions were amplified from RNA transcripts. For the first round of RT-PCR on the TCR CDR3, the HTBI primer set was used together with the Qiagen OneStep RT-PCR kit. Libraries were constructed in a second round of multiplex PCR, after which size selection and purification were carried out. Paired-end sequencing of the libraries was performed with 100 bp reads on an Illumina HiSeq2000. For the original study's pipeline: SOAPnuke was used to process the raw data, throwing out any read that contained adapters or uncalled bases, had a mean Phred below 15, or lacked an exact constant-primer or identifier match. COPE v1.2.5 was used to merge the high-quality paired reads, and each unique nucleotide sequence was defined as a clonotype. MiTCR v1.1 was used to align the clonotypes against IMGT TRBV, TRBD and TRBJ reference segments. Analysis was restricted to V-J combinations with a frequency above 0.0001, which covered roughly 99% of repertoires. The TCS score was defined as the ratio of F50 (clonal expansion) to E x V (chaos), calculated using BLOSUM62-based TCRdist between CDR3 peptides within each V-J. Welch's t-statistics and random forest reduced roughly 540 V-J features to around 14, which were used in a naive Bayes classifier (R e1071). The similarity between thyroid and blood repertoires was quantified using the Morisita-Horn index. TCRdb reprocessed the public reads (quality trimming at Q25 with fastp, clone calling with MiXCR) and kept in-frame beta chains. A single entry per CDR3 protein holds the most common genes and DNA from its merged rows. These V and J calls rely on TCRdb rather than the paper's analysis. The sample table lists 480,000 or so distinct CDR3 sequences, 46% of them with a count of one. The top ten clonotypes cover around 47% of the sample.

This clonotype was seen many times. The target of this receptor is not known. Nothing much larger sits one base from this clone, and base qualities are not available. The TCR was taken from an adult woman with Graves' disease, either hyperthyroidism or ophthalmopathy (not recorded which). The sample comprised peripheral blood or thyroid tissue (not recorded which).

For the CDR3, the sequence is CAISPDRQNTEAFF. The sequenced DNA: TGTGCCATCAGTCCGGACAGACAGAACACTGAAGCTTTCTTT. The V and J genes are TRBV10-3 and TRBJ1-1; tentative D gene TRBD1, with 6 bases matching. From its cysteine to its phenylalanine, the CDR3 spans 14 amino acids. Only the CDR3 part of the read is kept: 42 bases, read in frame from the first base. Trimming removed 5 bases from V and 1 base from J, leaving 11 bases between the germline ends. Reading the germline V gene gives CDR1 ENHRY and CDR2 SYGVKD.